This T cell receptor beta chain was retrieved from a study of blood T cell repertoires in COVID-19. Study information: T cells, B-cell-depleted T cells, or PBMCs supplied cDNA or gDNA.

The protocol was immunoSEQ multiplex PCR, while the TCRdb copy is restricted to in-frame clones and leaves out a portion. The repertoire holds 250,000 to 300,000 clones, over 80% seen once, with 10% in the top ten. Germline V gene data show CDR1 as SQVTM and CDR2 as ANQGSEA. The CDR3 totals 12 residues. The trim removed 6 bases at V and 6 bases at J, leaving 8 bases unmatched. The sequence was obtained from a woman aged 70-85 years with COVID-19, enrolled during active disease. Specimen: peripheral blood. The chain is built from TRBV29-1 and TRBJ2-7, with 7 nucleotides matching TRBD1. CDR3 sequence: CSVSPTGLEQYF. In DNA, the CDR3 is TGCAGCGTATCTCCGACAGGGCTCGAGCAGTACTTC.